A selection of T cell receptor beta chains follows, all from one sample in a study of CD8 T cells in ankylosing spondylitis. TCRdb re-analysed the 5' RACE reads in MiXCR, keeping a single row per CDR3 protein. The sample carries about 800,000 distinct CDR3 sequences, about 10% recorded once. Sequenced: blood, either unsorted or a sorted T cell fraction (not recorded which). All receptors derive from a male donor with ankylosing spondylitis. Each CDR3 is given with its conserved first and last residue. The order of the fields is clone size, J gene, V gene, D gene, CDR3 DNA, CDR3 protein. The D gene is left open where the match is weak. For some rows the clone size is stated as once, few or many, or as a class when expanded; others skip it.

NA | TRBJ2-2 | TRBV27 | NA | TGTGCCAGCAGTACCCGGCTACCCCTGAACACCGGGGAGCTGTTTTTT | CASSTRLPLNTGELFF
few | TRBJ2-1 | TRBV20-1 | NA | TGCAGTGCCCAGGGAGCGGGCGGCTACAATGAGCAGTTCTTC | CSAQGAGGYNEQFF
many | TRBJ2-1 | TRBV5-6 | TRBD1 | TGTGCCAGCAGCCCCGGACAGGGAGTAACCTACAATGAGCAGTTCTTC | CASSPGQGVTYNEQFF
few | TRBJ2-1 | TRBV6-2/TRBV6-3 | NA | TGTGCCAGCAGTTACGCACTGAGCTCCTACAATGAGCAGTTCTTC | CASSYALSSYNEQFF
NA | TRBJ2-1 | TRBV6-1 | TRBD2 | TGTGCCAGCAGCCTTGGGACTAGCTCTATGGCTGAGCAGTTCTTC | CASSLGTSSMAEQFF
NA | TRBJ2-5 | TRBV6-6 | TRBD1 | TGTGCCACCGGGACAGGGGGAGAGACCCAGTACTTC | CATGTGGETQYF
NA | TRBJ1-1 | TRBV6-5 | NA | TGTGCCAGCAGTTACGCCAGGGTCGCTTTCTTT | CASSYARVAFF
NA | TRBJ1-2 | TRBV20-1 | NA | TGCAGTGCTAGCGTAGGGTCAGACTATGGCTACACCTTC | CSASVGSDYGYTF
few | TRBJ1-2 | TRBV18 | TRBD1 | TGTGCCAGCTCAGACAACAGGGGCGATGGCTACACCTTC | CASSDNRGDGYTF
NA | TRBJ1-4 | TRBV7-9 | TRBD1 | TGTGCCAGCAGCGCCGGGACAGGGATTGAAAAACTGTTTTTT | CASSAGTGIEKLFF
few | TRBJ2-7 | TRBV7-2 | NA | TGTGCCAGCAGTCCAACCCGGGACGGTATCTACGAGCAGTACTTC | CASSPTRDGIYEQYF
NA | TRBJ2-2 | TRBV5-1 | NA | TGCGCCAGCAGCTTGGGTGTCAGCTACGCCGGGGAGCTGTTTTTT | CASSLGVSYAGELFF
NA | TRBJ1-6 | TRBV12-3/TRBV12-4 | NA | TGTGCCAGCAGTCACAGATTCGGCTATAATTCACCCCTCCACTTT | CASSHRFGYNSPLHF
many | TRBJ2-3 | TRBV20-1 | NA | TGCAGTGCTAGAGTCTGGGGCACAGATACGCAGTATTTT | CSARVWGTDTQYF
NA | TRBJ2-7 | TRBV20-1 | TRBD2 | TGCAGTGCTAGAGGTTTATCCGGGACTACCTTCTACGAGCAGTACTTC | CSARGLSGTTFYEQYF
few | TRBJ2-3 | TRBV5-6 | TRBD2 | TGTGCCAGCAGCTTCATAGCGGGGGGACTCACAGATACGCAGTATTTT | CASSFIAGGLTDTQYF
many | TRBJ2-2 | TRBV29-1 | TRBD1 | TGCAGCGTTGAGACAGGGCGCGGTACCGGGGAGCTGTTTTTT | CSVETGRGTGELFF
NA | TRBJ2-5 | TRBV20-1 | TRBD2 | TGCAGTGCTAGCGGGGCTAGCGGTCAAGAGACCCAGTACTTC | CSASGASGQETQYF
NA | TRBJ1-2 | TRBV4-3 | NA | TGCGCCAGCAGCCAAGAATGGGTGGGGGCTACCAACTATGGCTACACCTTC | CASSQEWVGATNYGYTF
few | TRBJ2-7 | TRBV5-6 | NA | TGTGCCAGCAGCGCCGGGAGTTCAGGGGAAGGCTCCTACGAGCAGTACTTC | CASSAGSSGEGSYEQYF
NA | TRBJ2-1 | TRBV10-3 | NA | TGTGCCATCAGGACCAGGGGGGTCAATGAGCAGTTCTTC | CAIRTRGVNEQFF
NA | TRBJ2-3 | TRBV25-1 | NA | TGTGCCAGCAGTGATAGTGGGATGGCAGATACGCAGTATTTT | CASSDSGMADTQYF
NA | TRBJ1-2 | TRBV11-2 | NA | TGTGCCAGCAGCCTCCGTTACCCGTCGGGAGGGGGCTACACCTTC | CASSLRYPSGGGYTF
few | TRBJ2-7 | TRBV7-9 | NA | TGTGCCAGCAGCTTAAACGGACTATCCTACGAGCAGTACTTC | CASSLNGLSYEQYF
many | TRBJ2-1 | TRBV12-3/TRBV12-4 | TRBD2 | TGTGCCAGCAGTTCTAGCGGCTACACCTACAATGAGCAGTTCTTC | CASSSSGYTYNEQFF
many | TRBJ2-3 | TRBV11-2 | NA | TGTGCCAGCAGCGTCCTGGGAGATACGCAGTATTTT | CASSVLGDTQYF
NA | TRBJ1-4 | TRBV28 | NA | TGTGCCAGCAGCACTCTAGGGGCCAATGAAAAACTGTTTTTT | CASSTLGANEKLFF
NA | TRBJ1-3 | TRBV10-3 | NA | TGTGCCATCAGCGACGCCGGGGCTGGAAACACCATATATTTT | CAISDAGAGNTIYF
few | TRBJ2-7 | TRBV20-1 | NA | TGCAGTGCTCCGCCCGGAAGGTCTGGCGGCGAGCAGTACTTC | CSAPPGRSGGEQYF
few | TRBJ1-6 | TRBV6-1 | NA | TGTGCCAGCGCCCCCCCTAGCTCCTATAATTCACCCCTCCACTTT | CASAPPSSYNSPLHF
few | TRBJ2-7 | TRBV7-8 | NA | TGTGCCAGCAGCACCCGGACAGAGAGGACCTACGAGCAGTACTTC | CASSTRTERTYEQYF
many | TRBJ2-1 | TRBV20-1 | NA | TGCAGTGCCCACATTATGGGGGGCCGACAATCCTACAATGAGCAGTTCTTC | CSAHIMGGRQSYNEQFF
few | TRBJ1-1 | TRBV15 | NA | TGTGCCACCAGCAGAGGCCCACGGAACACTGAAGCTTTCTTT | CATSRGPRNTEAFF
NA | TRBJ2-7 | TRBV5-5 | NA | TGTGCCAGCAGCTTGGCGGCCCATCCCTACGAGCAGTACTTC | CASSLAAHPYEQYF
NA | TRBJ1-6 | TRBV10-3 | TRBD1 | TGTGCCATCAGCTGGGGAAGACAGGGGGCTAATTCACCCCTCCACTTT | CAISWGRQGANSPLHF
NA | TRBJ1-5 | TRBV28 | TRBD1 | TGTGCCAGTCAGGGGGCGGCAAATCAGCCCCAGCATTTT | CASQGAANQPQHF
few | TRBJ2-7 | TRBV6-5 | NA | TGTGCCAGCAGTTACTCGAAGGGGGGCCCCTCGGGGTACGAGCAGTACTTC | CASSYSKGGPSGYEQYF
few | TRBJ2-7 | TRBV6-1 | NA | TGTGCCAGCAGGCCGACAGGCCGCTACGAGCAGTACTTC | CASRPTGRYEQYF
few | TRBJ1-5 | TRBV24-1 | NA | TGTGCCACCAGTGATTTCGGGGTATCGCCCCAGCATTTT | CATSDFGVSPQHF
few | TRBJ2-1 | TRBV20-1 | TRBD2 | TGCAGTGCTAGACGGCCGGGACTAGCGGGAGGCAATGAGCAGTTCTTC | CSARRPGLAGGNEQFF
NA | TRBJ2-7 | TRBV20-1 | NA | TGCAGTGCGAGTGTCCCTGACAGGACCTACGAGCAGTACTTC | CSASVPDRTYEQYF
many | TRBJ1-1 | TRBV20-1 | NA | TGCAGTGCTAGAGATCCGGTAAACACTGAAGCTTTCTTT | CSARDPVNTEAFF
few | TRBJ2-1 | TRBV5-6 | TRBD1 | TGTGCCAGCAGCTTGGCGGGCAGGGGGCCGTGGGATGAGCAGTTCTTC | CASSLAGRGPWDEQFF
few | TRBJ1-5 | TRBV5-5 | NA | TGTGCCAGCGCACGGTATAGCAATCAGCCCCAGCATTTT | CASARYSNQPQHF
few | TRBJ1-5 | TRBV27 | NA | TGTGCCAGCATGTTATCGTACGGGTTTAGCAATCAGCCCCAGCATTTT | CASMLSYGFSNQPQHF
NA | TRBJ1-3 | TRBV10-3 | TRBD1 | TGTGCCATCACCCCGGGGACAGGGCGAGGGGACACCATATATTTT | CAITPGTGRGDTIYF
NA | TRBJ2-3 | TRBV9 | TRBD2 | TGTGCCAGCAGCGTACTAGCGGGGGGTGGGACAGATACGCAGTATTTT | CASSVLAGGGTDTQYF
few | TRBJ2-2 | TRBV11-3 | NA | TGTGCCAGCAGCCAGTCCGGGTCGAACACCGGGGAGCTGTTTTTT | CASSQSGSNTGELFF
NA | TRBJ2-7 | TRBV28 | NA | TGTGCCAGCAGCCAAACAGGCGGGGCCCGGGAGCAGTACTTC | CASSQTGGAREQYF
few | TRBJ2-1 | TRBV20-1 | NA | TGCAGTGCCTCGGACGGCTCCTACAATGAGCAGTTCTTC | CSASDGSYNEQFF
many | TRBJ2-7 | TRBV6-5 | NA | TGTGCCACCGGCGGGGACTCCTACGAGCAGTACTTC | CATGGDSYEQYF
NA | TRBJ1-2 | TRBV20-1 | NA | TGCAGTGCGAGAGGACAGTACGCTAACTATGGCTACACCTTC | CSARGQYANYGYTF
NA | TRBJ2-2 | TRBV5-6 | NA | TGTGCCAGCAGCCCGACGACAGGGAGGGTCACCGGGGAGCTGTTTTTT | CASSPTTGRVTGELFF
few | TRBJ2-5 | TRBV5-1 | NA | TGCGCCAGCAGCTTGGCTGGTGGGGGGCAGCAAGAGACCCAGTACTTC | CASSLAGGGQQETQYF